Listed here are 31 T cell receptor beta chains from one sample, sequenced in a study of blood T cell repertoires in COVID-19. TCRdb's copy holds only in-frame clones and misses some; the assay was immunoSEQ multiplex PCR. Counted here are almost 300,000 clones, more than 85% occurring once; the ten biggest clones make up 1% to 1.5%. Input material: peripheral blood. The receptors were sampled from a man in his sixties or seventies with acute or convalescent COVID-19.

The chain joins TRBV15 to TRBJ2-3; TRBD2 matches 10 bases. V was clipped by 4 bases and J by 7 bases; unmatched bases: 14. The CDR3 totals 17 residues. Per the germline V gene, CDR1 is LNHNV and CDR2 is YYDKDF (reference sequence). CDR3 in DNA: TGTGCCACCAGCATGGGGTTGGGTAGCGGGGGGCTCTATACGCAGTATTTT. It is translated as CATSMGLGSGGLYTQYF.

The chain couples TRBV4-3 to TRBJ1-1; 8 positions agree with TRBD1. The ends lost 0 bases at V and 1 base at J; junction bases unmatched: 1. CDR1 is LGHNA and CDR2 is YSLEER in the germline V gene. The CDR3 length is 15 residues. The CDR3 spells CASSQDGQGNTEAFF. The CDR3 DNA is TGCGCCAGCAGCCAAGACGGACAGGGGAACACTGAAGCTTTCTTT.

The rearrangement joins TRBV30 to TRBJ1-6; D is possibly TRBD1 (6 bases). Germline loops: CDR1 GTSNPN, CDR2 SVGIG (reference sequence). There are 13 residues in the CDR3. Trimming removed 4 bases from V and 10 bases from J, with 14 bases in between. The CDR3 DNA reads as TGTGCCTGGACGGGGCAGGGGTACTCACCCCTCCACTTT. This gives the protein CAWTGQGYSPLHF.

The V call is TRBV5-6, the J call TRBJ1-5; no clear D. The CDR3 runs 12 residues. Trimming left V 4 bases short and J 4 bases short, with 6 bases between. Looked up from germline, CDR1 is SGHDT and CDR2 is YYEEEE. CDR3 in DNA: TGTGCCAGCAGCCAGAATAATCAGCCCCAGCATTTT. This codes for CASSQNNQPQHF.

This chain links TRBV28 with TRBJ2-7, with TRBD1 matching 9 bases. Per germline, CDR1 MDHEN and CDR2 SYDVKM. The CDR3 runs 15 residues. Unmatched junction bases numbered 8, after V lost 6 bases and J lost 2 bases. CDR3 amino acids: CASRRTGQGTYEQYF. CDR3 coding DNA: TGTGCCAGCAGGCGTACGGGACAGGGTACCTACGAGCAGTACTTC. The full variable domain, rest sourced from reference TRBV28 and TRBJ2-7, is DVKVTQSSRYLVKRTGEKVFLECVQDMDHENMFWYRQDPGLGLRLIYFSYDVKMKEKGDIPEGYSVSREKKERFSLILESASTNQTSMYLCASRRTGQGTYEQYFGPGTRLTVT.

CDR3 sequence reads: CASSVGGTSGTETQYF. The CDR3 DNA is TGTGCCAGCAGCGTAGGCGGGACTAGCGGGACCGAGACCCAGTACTTC. V usage is TRBV9 and J usage is TRBJ2-5; TRBD2 matches 13 bases. CDR3 length equals 16 residues. Looked up from germline, CDR1 is SGDLS and CDR2 is YYNGEE. V gave up 0 bases and J gave up 5 bases; unmatched junction bases: 4.

This clone was seen a single time. The chain uses TRBV30 and TRBJ1-1; D might be TRBD1 (6 bases). Germline CDR1 GTSNPN, CDR2 SVGIG (reference sequence). V was pared by 5 bases and J by 2 bases, with 15 bases between. The CDR3 is 14 residues long. The CDR3: CAWSDRYYNTEAFF. The CDR3 nucleotides read TGTGCCTGGTCGGACAGATACTACAACACTGAAGCTTTCTTT.

This chain uses TRBV7-2 with TRBJ1-5, with D unresolved. This CDR3 contains 15 residues. The V and J ends lost 0 bases and 3 bases respectively, with 9 bases between them. Germline V gene sequence: CDR1 SGHTA, CDR2 FQGNSA. In DNA, the CDR3 is TGTGCCAGCAGCTTAGCGGGAGGCAACAATCAGCCCCAGCATTTT. Protein product: CASSLAGGNNQPQHF.

The V and J genes are TRBV11-2 and TRBJ1-5; no firm D call. The germline CDR1 and CDR2 sequences are SGHAT and FQNNGV. This CDR3 region has 17 residues. V dropped 3 bases and J dropped 4 bases, with 19 bases sitting between them. CDR3 sequence: CASSLYRRSFKNQPQHF. DNA of the CDR3: TGTGCCAGCAGCTTGTATCGGAGGAGTTTTAAGAATCAGCCCCAGCATTTT.

The chain combines TRBV6-2 or TRBV6-3 with TRBJ2-3; D uncertain. CDR1 is MNHEY and CDR2 is SVGEGT in the germline V gene. Trimming removed 6 bases from V and 2 bases from J, with 12 bases in between. The CDR3 is 14 residues long. This CDR3 reads CASSPRRNTDTQYF. CDR3 coding DNA: TGTGCCAGCAGCCCCCGGCGGAACACAGATACGCAGTATTTT.

CDR3 sequence reads: CASSPQTGLQSEKLFF. The CDR3 region has the DNA TGCGCCAGCAGCCCCCAAACAGGGCTCCAGAGCGAAAAACTGTTTTTT. This rearrangement joins TRBV4-1 to TRBJ1-4; D may be TRBD1 (6 bases). CDR1 is MGHRA and CDR2 is YSYEKL in the germline V gene. Trimming removed 4 bases from V and 8 bases from J, with 20 bases in between. The CDR3 has 16 residues.

J is TRBJ1-2 and V is TRBV5-1; D gene unclear. CDR1 and CDR2 (germline): SGHRS, YFSETQ. The V and J ends lost 4 bases and 1 base respectively, with 14 bases between them. CDR3 size: 15 residues. Here the CDR3 reads CASSPGGGHNYGYTF. The CDR3 DNA is TGCGCCAGCAGCCCGGGAGGTGGCCATAACTATGGCTACACCTTC.

This rearrangement joins TRBV28 to TRBJ2-2; D is unclear. Germline V gene data show CDR1 as MDHEN and CDR2 as SYDVKM. Trimming pared 8 bases from V and 4 bases from J, leaving 8 bases between. This CDR3 comprises 12 residues. CDR3 protein: CASGGTTGELFF. CDR3 nucleotides: TGTGCCAGCGGCGGCACCACCGGGGAGCTGTTTTTT.

The sample holds a few counts of this clone. J is TRBJ1-1 and V is TRBV7-2; D might be TRBD1 (5 bases). The V end lost 1 base, the J end lost 0 bases, and 9 bases lay between the germline ends. The CDR3 runs 15 residues. Germline V gene lookup returns CDR1 SGHTA and CDR2 FQGNSA. CDR3: CASSLGRGMNTEAFF. CDR3 bases: TGTGCCAGCAGCTTAGGGAGGGGAATGAACACTGAAGCTTTCTTT. Variable domain in full (rest from reference TRBV7-2 and TRBJ1-1): GAGVSQSPSNKVTEKGKDVELRCDPISGHTALYWYRQSLGQGLEFLIYFQGNSAPDKSGLPSDRFSAERTGGSVSTLTIQRTQQEDSAVYLCASSLGRGMNTEAFFGQGTRLTVV.

CDR3 residues: CASRTGGGAYNSPLHF. The CDR3 bases are TGTGCCAGCCGGACCGGGGGAGGCGCCTATAATTCACCCCTCCACTTT. The chain is built from TRBV27 and TRBJ1-6, with D perhaps matching TRBD1 (5 bases). The CDR3 contains 16 residues. V lost 8 bases, J lost 2 bases, and 16 bases lay in between. The V gene's germline CDR1 is MNHEY and CDR2 SMNVEV (reference sequence).

The rearrangement uses TRBV7-9 and TRBJ2-5; no clear D. V dropped 4 bases and J dropped 1 base, with 7 bases sitting between them. Germline V lookup: CDR1 SEHNR, CDR2 FQNEAQ (reference sequence). The CDR3 loop spans 13 amino acids. The CDR3 nucleotides are TGTGCCAGCAGCTCATCGGTCCAAGAGACCCAGTACTTC. Translated: CASSSSVQETQYF.

This clone was counted only a few times. The rearrangement links TRBV3-1 (or the pseudogene TRBV3-2) to TRBJ2-7, with D maybe TRBD2 (5 bases). Trimming took off 4 bases at V and 5 bases at J, with 9 bases between the two ends. This CDR3 has 12 amino acids. Germline loops: CDR1 LGHDT, CDR2 YNNKEL (reference sequence). The DNA of the CDR3 is TGTGCCAGCAGCCGCTTCGGGGACGAGCAGTACTTC. Translating it yields CASSRFGDEQYF.

V gene TRBV3-1 (or the pseudogene TRBV3-2) combines with J gene TRBJ2-7; TRBD2 aligns across 8 bases. CDR1 LGHDT and CDR2 YNNKEL come from the germline V gene (reference sequence). The J segment lost 4 bases and the V segment lost 4 bases, leaving 12 bases of the junction unmatched. CDR3 length equals 16 residues. The CDR3 DNA reads as TGTGCCAGCAGCCCCCTCCCGGGGGGGTTCGTGTACGAGCAGTACTTC. Translating it yields CASSPLPGGFVYEQYF.

The chain combines TRBV18 with TRBJ2-7; possible D gene TRBD2, 5 bases. Per germline, CDR1 KGHSH and CDR2 LQKENI. There are 14 residues in the CDR3. V gave up 2 bases and J gave up 2 bases, with 10 bases separating them. Here the CDR3 reads CASSPGREPYEQYF. CDR3 nucleotide sequence: TGTGCCAGCTCACCAGGACGGGAACCCTACGAGCAGTACTTC.

The chain combines TRBV6-6 with TRBJ1-5; TRBD1 matches 8 bases. After removal of 4 bases from V and 4 bases from J, the junction contained 6 bases not matched to a gene. The CDR3 is 15 residues long. The germline V gene encodes CDR1 MNHNY and CDR2 SVGAGI (reference sequence). The CDR3 nucleotides read TGTGCCAGCAGTTCCCACGACAGGGGAAATCAGCCCCAGCATTTT. Its protein product is CASSSHDRGNQPQHF.

The rearrangement links TRBV27 to TRBJ2-7; D possibly corresponds to TRBD2 (6 bases). This CDR3 contains 14 residues. The germline CDR1 and CDR2 sequences are MNHEY and SMNVEV (reference sequence). V lost 4 bases, J lost 0 bases, and 10 bases lay in between. The DNA for the CDR3 is TGTGCCAGCAGTTGGGGGGTGAGCTCCTACGAGCAGTACTTC. Amino acids: CASSWGVSSYEQYF.

This clone was picked up one time. The genes are TRBV7-2 and TRBJ2-5, with TRBD2 matching 11 bases. CDR1 SGHTA and CDR2 FQGNSA come from the germline V gene. The CDR3 totals 14 residues. V gave up 5 bases and J gave up 5 bases; unmatched junction bases: 4. The chain's CDR3 is CASSLRTSGETQYF. The CDR3 DNA is TGTGCCAGCAGCCTTCGGACTAGCGGGGAGACCCAGTACTTC.

The chain is built from TRBV28 and TRBJ2-1; 9 bases match TRBD1. Germline V gene lookup returns CDR1 MDHEN and CDR2 SYDVKM. This CDR3 is 14 amino acids long. V dropped 2 bases and J dropped 9; count of bases not matched to a gene: 5. The chain's CDR3 is CASSLDRGGFEQFF. CDR3 nucleotide sequence: TGTGCCAGCAGTTTAGACAGGGGGGGATTTGAGCAGTTCTTC. The whole variable domain, remainder taken from reference TRBV28 and TRBJ2-1, is DVKVTQSSRYLVKRTGEKVFLECVQDMDHENMFWYRQDPGLGLRLIYFSYDVKMKEKGDIPEGYSVSREKKERFSLILESASTNQTSMYLCASSLDRGGFEQFFGPGTRLTVL.

The rearrangement joins TRBV10-3 to TRBJ2-1; 9 bases line up with TRBD2. Trimming cost V 5 bases and J 6 bases; bases outside gene matches: 11. The CDR3 loop spans 16 amino acids. CDR1 is ENHRY, CDR2 SYGVKD, per germline. CDR3 sequence (DNA): TGTGCCATCAGTAGGACTGGCGGGAGGGAAACCAATGAGCAGTTCTTC. The encoded protein is CAISRTGGRETNEQFF.

J is TRBJ2-4 and V is TRBV4-3, with 8 bases identical to TRBD1. CDR3 length: 16 residues. V dropped 1 base and J dropped 2; count of bases not matched to a gene: 4. CDR1 is LGHNA and CDR2 is YSLEER in the germline V gene. The CDR3: CASSQARTGSKNIQYF. The CDR3 coding sequence is TGCGCCAGCAGCCAAGCGAGGACAGGGTCCAAAAACATTCAGTACTTC.

There are a few counts of this clone. V gene TRBV7-2 combines with J gene TRBJ1-1, with a tentative D call TRBD1 (5 bases). In germline, CDR1 is SGHTA, CDR2 FQGNSA. The CDR3 contains 15 residues. V was cut by 2 bases and J by 4 bases, with 14 bases left in between. The CDR3 coding sequence is TGTGCCAGCAGCTTATTCGGGCGGGGGGGCACTGAAGCTTTCTTT. Encoded protein: CASSLFGRGGTEAFF.

The chain links TRBV28 to TRBJ2-5; no definite D call. Trimming stripped 1 base from V and 5 bases from J, with 5 bases between. CDR1 MDHEN and CDR2 SYDVKM come from the germline V gene. There are 12 residues in the CDR3. This CDR3 reads CASSLYSETQYF. In DNA form, the CDR3 reads TGTGCCAGCAGTTTATATTCGGAGACCCAGTACTTC.

V is TRBV4-2 and J is TRBJ2-3; 8 bases align to TRBD2. V shed 4 bases, J shed 3 bases, and the junction held 6 bases outside the gene matches. The germline gives CDR1 LGHNA, CDR2 YNFKEQ. The CDR3 extends over 15 amino acids. CDR3 coding DNA: TGTGCCAGCAGCCGCAGCGGGAGAATAACAGATACGCAGTATTTT. It codes for CASSRSGRITDTQYF.

V gene TRBV7-2 combines with J gene TRBJ2-2, with 10 bases that match TRBD2. The CDR3 loop spans 17 amino acids. CDR1 is SGHTA and CDR2 is FQGNSA in the germline V gene. V shed 1 base and J 8 bases; nucleotides not matched to a gene: 10. CDR3 sequence (DNA): TGTGCCAGCAGCTTAGAAGGGGCAGGGACTAGCGTAGGGGAGCTGTTTTTT. Protein: CASSLEGAGTSVGELFF.

The rearrangement joins TRBV28 to TRBJ2-2; D may be TRBD1 (6 bases). Trimming removed 8 bases at V and 6 bases at J, with 13 bases between. This CDR3 is built from 13 residues. Germline assignment: CDR1 MDHEN and CDR2 SYDVKM. CDR3 region: CASHRVGAGELFF. For the CDR3, the DNA is TGTGCCAGCCACAGGGTGGGTGCCGGGGAGCTGTTTTTT.

V and J are TRBV6-2 or TRBV6-3 and TRBJ1-4; TRBD1 is a possible D gene (5 bases). This CDR3 comprises 14 residues. V was cut by 0 bases and J by 8 bases, with 10 bases left in between. Germline V gene lookup returns CDR1 MNHEY and CDR2 SVGEGT. CDR3 sequence: CASSYSYRNEKLFF. The CDR3 nucleotides read TGTGCCAGCAGTTACTCGTACAGGAACGAAAAACTGTTTTTT.